The T cell receptor (beta chain) under discussion was sequenced for a study of blood T cell repertoires in COVID-19. Study at large: PBMCs, B-cell-depleted T cells, or T cells were the source of the cDNA or gDNA that made up the material.

Sequencing was performed with immunoSEQ multiplex PCR; in TCRdb, only in-frame clones are kept and a portion is missing. Of approximately 100,000 clones listed, 85% are singletons. A single count supports this clone. Germline V gives CDR1 MNHEY, CDR2 SMNVEV (reference sequence). V dropped 6 bases and J dropped 5; count of bases not matched to a gene: 8. The CDR3 length is 16 residues. The sample taken for sequencing was peripheral blood. The source of this sequence is a man older than 75 with acute or convalescent COVID-19. This chain uses TRBV27 with TRBJ2-1; 12 positions agree with TRBD2. The CDR3, as DNA: TGTGCCAGCAGCCCAGGGGGACTAGCGGGTGACAATGAGCAGTTCTTC. Amino acid sequence: CASSPGGLAGDNEQFF.